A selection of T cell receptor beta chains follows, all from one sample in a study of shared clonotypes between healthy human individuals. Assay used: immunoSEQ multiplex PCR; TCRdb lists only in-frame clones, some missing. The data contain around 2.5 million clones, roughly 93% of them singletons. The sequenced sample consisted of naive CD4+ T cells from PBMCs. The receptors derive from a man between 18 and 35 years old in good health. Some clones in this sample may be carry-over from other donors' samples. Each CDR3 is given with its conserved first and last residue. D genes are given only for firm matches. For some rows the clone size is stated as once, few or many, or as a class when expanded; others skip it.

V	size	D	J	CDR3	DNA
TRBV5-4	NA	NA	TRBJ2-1	CASSLFGQEQFF	TGTGCCAGCAGCTTGTTCGGGCAAGAGCAGTTCTTC
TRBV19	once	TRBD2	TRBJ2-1	CASETWDYVQFF	TGTGCCAGTGAGACATGGGACTATGTGCAGTTCTTC
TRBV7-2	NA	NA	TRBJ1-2	CASSLVRNYGYTF	TGTGCCAGCAGCTTAGTACGGAACTATGGCTACACCTTC
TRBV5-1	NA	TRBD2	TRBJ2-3	CASIPTSGTDTQYF	TGCGCCAGCATCCCGACTAGCGGCACAGATACGCAGTATTTT
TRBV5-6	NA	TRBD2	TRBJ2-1	CASRLAGGFTNEQFF	TGTGCCAGCAGGCTAGCGGGAGGTTTCACAAATGAGCAGTTCTTC
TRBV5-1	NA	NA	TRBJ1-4	CASSLAGTNEKLFF	TGCGCCAGCAGCTTGGCCGGGACTAATGAAAAACTGTTTTTT
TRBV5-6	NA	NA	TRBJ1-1	CASSFLNTEAFF	TGTGCCAGCAGCTTCTTGAACACTGAAGCTTTCTTT
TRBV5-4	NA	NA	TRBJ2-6	CASSSESRGANVLTF	TGTGCCAGCAGCTCGGAGTCGAGGGGGGCCAACGTCCTGACTTTC
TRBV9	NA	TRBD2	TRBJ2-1	CASTKRGGVTYNEQFF	TGTGCCAGCACCAAACGGGGGGGGGTCACCTACAATGAGCAGTTCTTC
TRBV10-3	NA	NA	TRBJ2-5	CAISEAARQETQYF	TGTGCCATCAGTGAGGCGGCCAGACAAGAGACCCAGTACTTC
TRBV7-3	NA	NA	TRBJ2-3	CASSLGLLTDTQYF	TGTGCCAGCAGTCTGGGACTTCTCACAGATACGCAGTATTTT
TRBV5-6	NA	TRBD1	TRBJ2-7	CASGPAGQGVYEQYF	TGTGCCAGCGGACCAGCGGGACAGGGGGTGTACGAGCAGTACTTC
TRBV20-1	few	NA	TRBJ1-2	CSADYGYTF	TGCAGTGCTGACTATGGCTACACCTTC
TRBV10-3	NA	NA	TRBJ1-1	CAIMQGINTEAFF	TGTGCCATCATGCAGGGGATCAACACTGAAGCTTTCTTT
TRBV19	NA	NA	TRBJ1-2	CASSIRGDYGYTF	TGTGCCAGTTCCATACGCGGGGACTATGGCTACACCTTC
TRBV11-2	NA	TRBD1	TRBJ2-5	CASSPGTGQETQYF	TGTGCCAGCAGCCCGGGGACAGGGCAAGAGACCCAGTACTTC
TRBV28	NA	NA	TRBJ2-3	CASSLTDTQYF	TGTGCCAGCAGCCTAACAGATACGCAGTATTTT
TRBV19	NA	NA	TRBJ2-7	CASSTLAGRGHSTYEQYF	TGTGCCAGTAGCACCCTCGCTGGTCGGGGACACTCGACCTACGAGCAGTACTTC
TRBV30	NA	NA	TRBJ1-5	CAWSSSYNQPQHF	TGTGCCTGGAGTTCCAGCTACAATCAGCCCCAGCATTTT
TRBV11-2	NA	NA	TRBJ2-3	CASSLDRWADTQYF	TGTGCCAGCAGCTTAGATCGATGGGCAGATACGCAGTATTTT
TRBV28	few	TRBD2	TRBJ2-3	CASSFERGRTDTQYF	TGTGCCAGCAGTTTCGAGCGGGGACGCACAGATACGCAGTATTTT